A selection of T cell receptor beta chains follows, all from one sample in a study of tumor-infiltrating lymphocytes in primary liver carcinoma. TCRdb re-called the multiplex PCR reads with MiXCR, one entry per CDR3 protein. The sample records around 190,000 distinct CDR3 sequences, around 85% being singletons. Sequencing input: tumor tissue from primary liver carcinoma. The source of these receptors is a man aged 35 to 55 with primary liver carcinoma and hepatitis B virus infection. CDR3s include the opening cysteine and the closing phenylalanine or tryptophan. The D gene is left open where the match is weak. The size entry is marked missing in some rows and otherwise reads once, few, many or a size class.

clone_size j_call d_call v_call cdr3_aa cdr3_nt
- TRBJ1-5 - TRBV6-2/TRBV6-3 CARSYSRDGDISNQHQHF TGTGCCAGGAGTTACTCCCGGGACGGTGATATAAGTAATCAGCACCAGCATTTT
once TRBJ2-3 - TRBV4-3 CASNQDLNTPDMQYF TGCGCCAGCAACCAAGATTTAAACACCCCAGATATGCAGTATTTT
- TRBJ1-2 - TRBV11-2 CASSLERGYGYTF TGTGCCAGCAGCTTGGAGAGGGGTTATGGCTACACCTTC
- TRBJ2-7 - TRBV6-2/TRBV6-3 CASSYQVLYEQNF TGTGCCAGCAGTTACCAGGTACTCTACGAGCAGAACTTC
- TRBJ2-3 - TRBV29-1 CSARVSGLSDTKYF TGCAGCGCGCGGGTTTCGGGATTGTCAGATACGAAATATTTT
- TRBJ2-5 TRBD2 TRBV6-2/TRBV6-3 CASSYGSAGGWDETQHF TGTGCCAGCAGTTATGGTTCAGCGGGAGGATGGGATGAGACCCAGCACTTC
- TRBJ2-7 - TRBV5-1 CASSAGIGREQYF TGCGCCAGCAGCGCCGGGATAGGGCGCGAACAGTACTTC
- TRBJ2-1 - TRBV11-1 CASSAVGPNEHLF TGTGCCAGCAGCGCGGTAGGGCCGAATGAGCACTTATTC
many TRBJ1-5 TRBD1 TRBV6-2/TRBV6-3 CASSSTGFNQPQHF TGTGCCAGCAGTTCGACAGGGTTCAATCAGCCCCAGCATTTT
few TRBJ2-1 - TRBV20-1 CSADHRDPELF TGCAGTGCTGACCACCGGGACCCCGAACTCTTC
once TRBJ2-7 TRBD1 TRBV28 CASNFGTDVSYEQYF TGTGCCAGCAACTTCGGGACAGATGTCTCGTACGAGCAGTACTTC
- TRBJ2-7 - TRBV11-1 CASSLWTVFYEQYF TGTGCCAGCAGCTTATGGACAGTCTTCTACGAGCAGTACTTC
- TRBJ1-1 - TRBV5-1 CVSSSRGRQNTEAFF TGCGTCAGCAGCTCCAGGGGACGTCAGAACACTGAAGCTTTCTTC
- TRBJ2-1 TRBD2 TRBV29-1 CSVGLARGFFNGQVF TGCAGCGTTGGACTAGCGAGAGGGTTCTTCAATGGGCAGGTCTTC
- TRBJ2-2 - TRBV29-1 CSVEGLDRVGTGELYF TGTAGCGTTGAAGGGTTGGATAGGGTGGGCACCGGGGAGCTGTATTTT
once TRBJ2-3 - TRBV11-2 CASSPQGLADRQYF TGTGCCAGCAGCCCCCAGGGCCTGGCAGATAGGCAGTATTTT
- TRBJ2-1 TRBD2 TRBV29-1 CRARLAGGGNEQFF TGCCGCGCAAGACTAGCGGGAGGTGGGAATGAGCAGTTCTTC
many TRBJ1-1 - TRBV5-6 CASSLVNGEAFF TGTGCCAGCAGCTTGGTGAACGGAGAAGCTTTCTTT
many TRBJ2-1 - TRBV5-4 CASSLAGGHEQFF TGTGCCAGCAGCTTGGCTGGGGGGCATGAGCAGTTCTTC
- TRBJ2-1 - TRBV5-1 CASSLEAASSYNEPFF TGCGCCAGCAGCTTGGAAGCGGCTAGCTCCTACAATGAGCCGTTCTTC
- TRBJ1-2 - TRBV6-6 CAISRGMGTKYGYTF TGTGCCATCAGTCGTGGAATGGGCACAAAGTATGGCTACACCTTC
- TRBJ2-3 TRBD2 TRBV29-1 CGVSGTSGRGDTQFF TGCGGCGTCTCCGGGACTAGCGGTCGGGGAGATACGCAGTTTTTT
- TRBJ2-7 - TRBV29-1 CSVETGHTTYEQYF TGCAGCGTTGAGACGGGACACACAACTTACGAGCAGTACTTC
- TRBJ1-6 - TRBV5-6 CASSYLTGIGVDSPLHF TGTGCCAGCAGCTACCTAACCGGGATAGGGGTTGATTCACCCCTCCACTTT
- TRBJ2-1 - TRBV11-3 CASNIGVSTNEQFF TGTGCCAGCAACATAGGCGTCTCGACCAATGAGCAGTTCTTC
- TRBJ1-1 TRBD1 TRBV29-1 CSVAGGWGKNIEAFF TGTAGCGTTGCAGGGGGCTGGGGGAAGAACATTGAAGCTTTCTTT
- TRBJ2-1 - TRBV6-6 CASGYSVAQAIYNEQFF TGTGCCAGCGGTTACTCGGTGGCACAGGCCATATACAATGAGCAGTTCTTC
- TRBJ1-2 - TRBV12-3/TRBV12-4 CANSLPGIGYIF TGTGCCAACAGTTTACCAGGGATCGGCTACATCTTC
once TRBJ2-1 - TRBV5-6 CASSLHLAGIGDEQFF TGTGCCAGCAGCTTGCATTTGGCGGGAATCGGTGATGAGCAGTTCTTC
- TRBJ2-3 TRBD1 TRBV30 CAWSRTGGNQPQYF TGTGCCTGGAGTCGGACAGGGGGCAACCAGCCCCAGTATTTT
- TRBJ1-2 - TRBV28 CAGSSFGYRYTF TGTGCCGGCAGTTCTTTTGGCTATCGCTACACCTTC
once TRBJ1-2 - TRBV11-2 CASGFDRAAYGYTF TGCGCCAGCGGCTTTGATCGGGCAGCTTATGGCTACACCTTC
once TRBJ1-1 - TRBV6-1 CSSLLRVTEAFF TGTTCCAGCTTGCTGAGGGTCACAGAAGCTTTCTTT
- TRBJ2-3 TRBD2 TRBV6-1 CASVLAGETYTQYF TGTGCCAGCGTCCTAGCGGGAGAAACATATACGCAGTATTTT
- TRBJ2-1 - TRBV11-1 CASSSDGMSRMFNEQFF TGTGCTAGCAGCTCAGACGGGATGAGCAGAATGTTTAATGAGCAGTTCTTC
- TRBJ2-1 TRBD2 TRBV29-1 CRVGLAGAFYNEKFF TGCAGGGTTGGACTAGCGGGAGCGTTCTACAATGAGAAGTTCTTC
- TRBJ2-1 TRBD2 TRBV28 CASSFVGLAGLSSYNEQFF TGTGCCAGTAGTTTTGTGGGACTAGCGGGATTGAGCTCCTACAATGAGCAGTTCTTC
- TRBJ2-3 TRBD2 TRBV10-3 CAISASSMTSGGTETQYF TGTGCCATCAGTGCATCGTCAATGACTAGCGGGGGCACAGAAACGCAGTATTTT
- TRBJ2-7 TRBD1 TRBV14 CANSRPGQGSYERYF TGTGCCAACAGCCGACCGGGACAGGGCTCCTACGAGCGGTACTTC
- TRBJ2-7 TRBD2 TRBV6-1 CASSEESGISFEQYF TGTGCCAGCAGTGAAGAGAGCGGGATCTCCTTCGAGCAGTACTTC